The next 2 T cell receptor beta chains were all read from a single sample in a study of cytotoxic CD8 clonotypes in ibrutinib-treated CLL (dated by TCRdb to about 2021). Receptors were amplified or captured by the immunoSEQ multiplex PCR assay. In its TCRdb copy, this immuneACCESS table keeps in-frame sequences only and misses some clones. Where compared with another copy, unresolved V genes explain less than half of these, and the others have no known cause. For this sample the table gives some 150,000 clones, of which 70% to 85% were detected only once. Of the sample, about 27% is held by the ten largest clones. Sample time point, as interpreted from the label and publication: about twelve months on ibrutinib. Source: PBMCs, taken after 12 months of ibrutinib treatment. Every receptor here comes from a human donor with chronic lymphocytic leukemia.

V gene TRBV28 combines with J gene TRBJ1-2; weak D call: TRBD1 (5 bases). Trimming shortened V by 10 bases and J by 4 bases, and 16 bases separated the two germline ends. The V gene's germline CDR1 is MDHEN and CDR2 SYDVKM. The CDR3 totals 13 residues. CDR3 sequence: CATHRISFYGYTF. In nucleotides, the CDR3 is TGTGCCACCCACAGGATAAGCTTCTATGGCTACACCTTC.

The chain combines TRBV11-2 with TRBJ2-1, with TRBD2 matching over 12 bases. The germline V gene encodes CDR1 SGHAT and CDR2 FQNNGV. V was clipped by 1 base and J by 0 bases; unmatched bases: 4. The CDR3 covers 18 residues. CDR3 DNA sequence: TGTGCCAGCAGCTTAGGGCCTAGCGGGAGGGCCTCCTACAATGAGCAGTTCTTC. Translating it yields CASSLGPSGRASYNEQFF.